This TCR beta chain was profiled in a study of vaccination and CD4 T cells after COVID-19. Trimming took 2 bases from V and 14 from J; bases not matched to a gene: 6. CDR1 is SEHNR and CDR2 is FQNEAQ in the germline V gene (reference sequence). This CDR3 contains 12 residues. In TCRdb, the PCR reads were re-called with MiXCR into one record per CDR3 protein. The repertoire holds approximately 40,000 distinct CDR3 sequences, with around 35% as singletons. The time point denotes: late sampling 161 to 241 days after vaccination in three convalescent patients. Here the sequenced sample was CD4+ T cells from blood, taken about 7 months after SARS-CoV-2 vaccination. The receptor was derived from a human donor who had recovered from COVID-19. V gene TRBV7-9 combines with J gene TRBJ2-1; 7 bases line up with TRBD1. The CDR3: CASSLLGQEKFF. The DNA for the CDR3 is TGTGCCAGCAGCTTACTCGGACAGGAAAAGTTCTTC.